A single sample is the source of the 23 T cell receptor beta chains below, sequenced in a study of Graves' ophthalmopathy and Graves' hyperthyroidism. Using RNA transcripts, the TCR beta CDR3 regions were amplified. Second-round multiplex PCR followed a first-round RT-PCR using HTBI primers. Each CDR3 protein is one row after TCRdb ran MiXCR on the multiplex PCR reads. This table has 200,000 to 250,000 distinct CDR3 sequences, approximately 21% appearing once. Sequencing was done on a sample of peripheral blood. The receptors derive from a woman aged 45-59 years with Graves' ophthalmopathy.

This clonotype was detected ten times or more. The chain recombines TRBV2 with TRBJ1-1; maybe TRBD1 (6 bases). The CDR3 extends over 15 amino acids. Germline V gene sequence: CDR1 SNHLY, CDR2 FYNNEI. Deletions cut 0 bases from V and 2 bases from J, with 10 bases between. CDR3: CASSEAPGTNTEAFF. CDR3 in DNA: TGTGCCAGCAGTGAAGCGCCGGGGACAAACACTGAAGCTTTCTTT.

About this clonotype: Being one base from a much bigger clone, this may be a read error. As the CDR3 is not closed by the conserved phenylalanine or tryptophan, this likely results from a read error. The rearrangement links TRBV28 to TRBJ1-2; D unclear. Trimming shortened V by 2 bases and J by 8 bases, and 9 bases separated the two germline ends. CDR1 and CDR2 (germline): MDHEN, SYDVKM. The CDR3 sequence is 12 residues long. The CDR3 spells CASSLDLRGYTS. CDR3 sequence (DNA): TGTGCCAGCAGTTTAGACCTCCGGGGCTACACCTCC.

This clonotype occurred many times. This chain connects TRBV2 to TRBJ2-4; D is undetermined. Germline CDR1 SNHLY, CDR2 FYNNEI. The CDR3 is 17 amino acids. Deletions cut 1 base from V and 3 bases from J, with 16 bases between. The CDR3 sequence: CASSEGGLYPGKNIQYF. In nucleotides, the CDR3 is TGTGCCAGCAGTGAAGGGGGTTTGTATCCGGGCAAAAACATTCAGTACTTC.

This clonotype was counted many times. The J gene is TRBJ1-5, the V gene TRBV12-3 or TRBV12-4; perhaps TRBD1 as D (5 bases). CDR3 length: 15 residues. V lost 3 bases to trimming and J lost 3 bases, with 12 bases between them. Here the CDR3 reads CASSLEGLNNQPQHF. The CDR3 region has the DNA TGTGCCAGCAGTTTGGAGGGACTAAACAATCAGCCCCAGCATTTT.

The rearrangement links TRBV6-2 or TRBV6-3 to TRBJ2-7; maybe TRBD1 (6 bases). Trimming cost V 6 bases and J 6 bases, with 12 bases left between them. Per germline, CDR1 MNHEY and CDR2 SVGEGT. This CDR3 spans 12 amino acids. CDR3: CASSQVGAEQYF. DNA of the CDR3: TGTGCCAGCAGCCAAGTGGGGGCCGAGCAGTACTTC.

This clonotype came up many times. The gene calls are TRBV12-3 or TRBV12-4 and TRBJ2-7, with 10 bases that match TRBD2. This CDR3 has 14 amino acids. The V segment lost 6 bases and the J segment 5 bases; nucleotides outside the gene matches: 7. Here the CDR3 reads CASRRTSGGHEQYF. The CDR3 nucleotides read TGTGCCAGCAGAAGGACTAGCGGAGGCCACGAGCAGTACTTC.

This clonotype occurred many times. The gene calls are TRBV20-1 and TRBJ2-7, with 9 bases aligning to TRBD2. The CDR3 has 16 amino acids. Germline-derived CDR1 and CDR2 are DFQATT and SNEGSKA (reference sequence). The V and J ends lost 0 bases and 2 bases, in that order; junction bases with no gene match: 8. For the CDR3, the DNA is TGCAGTGCTAGAGATCCCCGACTAGCGGACCCCTACGAGCAGTACTTC. This gives the protein CSARDPRLADPYEQYF.

This clonotype showed up many times. This chain connects TRBV6-1 to TRBJ2-5; 14 nucleotides line up with TRBD2. Looked up from germline, CDR1 is MNHNS and CDR2 is SASEGT. The CDR3 covers 17 residues. J was trimmed by 2 bases and V by 4 bases; bases with no gene match: 6. CDR3: CASSAGRLAGGQETQYF. The CDR3 DNA follows: TGTGCCAGCAGTGCAGGCCGACTAGCGGGAGGGCAAGAGACCCAGTACTTC.

The chain has TRBV20-1 and TRBJ2-7; perhaps TRBD2 as D (5 bases). V dropped 7 bases and J dropped 2 bases, with 12 bases sitting between them. The CDR3 extends over 12 amino acids. CDR1 and CDR2 (germline): DFQATT, SNEGSKA (reference sequence). CDR3 sequence (DNA): TGCAGTGTTGGGAGACCCACCTACGAGCAGTACTTC. Residues: CSVGRPTYEQYF.

This clonotype has ten or more counts. The gene calls are TRBV19 and TRBJ2-5; 8 bases match TRBD2. Per germline, CDR1 LNHDA and CDR2 SQIVND (reference sequence). The CDR3 consists of 14 residues. V lost 7 bases, J lost 0 bases, and 4 bases stayed unmatched. The CDR3 DNA reads as TGTGCCAGTAAGGAACTAGCGGACCAAGAGACCCAGTACTTC. It specifies CASKELADQETQYF.

This clonotype was seen ten or more times. This rearrangement joins TRBV5-6 to TRBJ2-4, with D unresolved. The CDR3 contains 15 residues. The V end lost 0 bases, the J end lost 9 bases, and 16 bases lay between the germline ends. Germline CDR1 reads SGHDT; CDR2 reads YYEEEE. This CDR3 reads CASSLVGDLVGIQYF. DNA of the CDR3: TGTGCCAGCAGCTTGGTTGGTGATTTGGTCGGCATTCAGTACTTC.

This clonotype has ten or more counts. The chain is built from TRBV20-1 and TRBJ1-6; 7 bases agree with TRBD1. Germline CDR1 and CDR2: DFQATT and SNEGSKA (reference sequence). The length of the CDR3 is 14 residues. Germline trimming cut 6 bases from V and 5 bases from J; bases unmatched to any gene: 7. CDR3 DNA sequence: TGCAGTGCCCTTCTGACAGGGAATAATTCACCCCTCCACTTT. Protein: CSALLTGNNSPLHF.

This clonotype was observed at least ten times. V usage is TRBV29-1 and J usage is TRBJ1-1; 12 nucleotides agree with TRBD1. Germline lookup yields CDR1 SQVTM and CDR2 ANQGSEA. V gave up 4 bases and J gave up 4 bases; unmatched junction bases: 4. The CDR3 is 14 residues long. As DNA, the CDR3 is TGCAGCGTTGTTCGGGACAGGGGGCGCACTGAAGCTTTCTTT. The encoded protein is CSVVRDRGRTEAFF.

Ten or more counts support this clonotype. This may be a read error: a much more frequent sequence differs by one nucleotide. This sequence joins TRBV20-1 and TRBJ2-5; D remains unclear. The CDR3 totals 15 residues. The V end lost 0 bases, the J end lost 2 bases, and 13 bases lay between the germline ends. The V gene's germline CDR1 is DFQATT and CDR2 SNEGSKA (reference sequence). As DNA, the CDR3 is TGCAGTGCTAGAGATTCTTCGGTTCCGCAAGAGACCCAGTACTTC. It is translated as CSARDSSVPQETQYF.

The sample holds many counts of this clonotype. V and J are TRBV12-3 or TRBV12-4 and TRBJ2-7, with D possibly TRBD1 on 5 matching bases. V was cut by 5 bases and J by 0 bases, with 8 bases left in between. This CDR3 spans 13 amino acids. The CDR3 region is CASSIDSSYEQYF. The CDR3 coding sequence is TGTGCCAGCAGTATAGACAGCTCCTACGAGCAGTACTTC.

The chain joins TRBV6-5 to TRBJ1-1; 8 positions match TRBD1. The CDR3 spans 14 residues. V trimming: 4 bases; J trimming: 5 bases; junction bases outside the gene matches: 6. Per germline, CDR1 MNHEY and CDR2 SVGAGI. The CDR3 nucleotides are TGTGCCAGCAGTTCGAGACAGGGGTATACTGAAGCTTTCTTT. It encodes CASSSRQGYTEAFF.

The chain uses TRBV6-1 and TRBJ2-7; D possibly matches TRBD1 or TRBD2 (6 bases each). V was clipped by 6 bases and J by 6 bases, with 21 bases between them. Germline values: CDR1 MNHNS, CDR2 SASEGT. The CDR3 sequence is 15 residues long. The CDR3 bases are TGTGCCAGCAGCCAGGGGAGGCAGGGATTACCCGAGCAGTACTTC. As protein: CASSQGRQGLPEQYF.

The table lists this clonotype with many counts. Here the CDR3 DNA reads TGTGCCAGCAGAGGAACGGCGATCACGTATGGCTACACCTTC. Translating gives CASRGTAITYGYTF. The chain has TRBV6-5 and TRBJ1-2; no firm D call. Trimming removed 6 bases at V and 5 bases at J, with 16 bases between. Germline values: CDR1 MNHEY, CDR2 SVGAGI. The CDR3 spans 14 residues.

CDR3 nucleotides: TGCAGCGTTGAAGAGGACAGAAACACTGAAGCTTTCTTT. This sequence encodes CSVEEDRNTEAFF. The chain is built from TRBV29-1 and TRBJ1-1; TRBD1 might be the D (6 bases). CDR3 length: 13 residues. Trimming removed 0 bases at V and 2 bases at J, with 7 bases between. Germline assignment: CDR1 SQVTM and CDR2 ANQGSEA.

This clonotype was recorded many times. The rearrangement uses TRBV28 and TRBJ2-3; TRBD2 agrees at 7 bases. V shed 6 bases and J 2 bases; nucleotides not matched to a gene: 8. The CDR3 consists of 15 residues. The germline V gene encodes CDR1 MDHEN and CDR2 SYDVKM. The CDR3 DNA follows: TGTGCCAGCAGGGGCTGGGGGGGTGACACAGATACGCAGTATTTT. Its translation: CASRGWGGDTDTQYF.

The gene calls are TRBV12-3 or TRBV12-4 and TRBJ1-1; no firm D call. The CDR3 totals 13 residues. V dropped 2 bases and J dropped 7 bases, with 11 bases sitting between them. The DNA of the CDR3 is TGTGCCAGCAGTTTAAGGCAGACCGGTGAAGCTTTCTTT. This gives the protein CASSLRQTGEAFF.

Many counts were recorded for this clonotype. The V gene is TRBV7-9, the J gene TRBJ2-5, with D possibly being TRBD1 (5 bases). The CDR3 spans 15 residues. The V end lost 5 bases, the J end lost 2 bases, and 15 bases lay between the germline ends. From germline, CDR1 is SEHNR and CDR2 FQNEAQ (reference sequence). The CDR3 is CASSPGDRTQETQYF. Written as DNA, the CDR3 is TGTGCCAGCAGCCCTGGAGACAGAACTCAAGAGACCCAGTACTTC. The whole variable domain, remainder taken from reference TRBV7-9 and TRBJ2-5, is DTGVSQNPRHKITKRGQNVTFRCDPISEHNRLYWYRQTLGQGPEFLTYFQNEAQLEKSRLLSDRFSAERPKGSFSTLEIQRTEQGDSAMYLCASSPGDRTQETQYFGPGTRLLVL.

At least ten counts were recorded for this clonotype. The CDR3 here is CAWSTGLQGKNIQYF. CDR3 DNA: TGTGCCTGGAGTACGGGGTTACAGGGGAAAAACATTCAGTACTTC. V usage is TRBV30 and J usage is TRBJ2-4; 7 bases line up with TRBD1. After removal of 2 bases from V and 4 bases from J, the junction contained 8 bases not matched to a gene. Per germline, CDR1 GTSNPN and CDR2 SVGIG (reference sequence). This CDR3 region has 15 residues.